The clone carrying this T cell receptor beta chain was observed a handful of times. Antigen specificity is unknown. The data were taken from a study of vaccination and CD4 T cells after COVID-19. Study information: Vaccination of participants consisted of two doses of either BNT162b2 or mRNA-1273 vaccine. Overlapping spike peptides served as the stimulus for the cells. These peptides came from SARS-CoV-2 and from the common cold coronaviruses HCoV-NL63, HCoV-OC43 and HCoV-229E.

Researchers used the Oncomine TCR Beta short-read assay to sequence DNA from cultured CD4+ T cells. One entry per CDR3 protein results from TCRdb running MiXCR on the PCR reads. The sample records about 12,000 distinct CDR3 sequences, about 50% being singletons. Regarding treatment: roughly ten-day PBMC culture with coronavirus spike peptide pools or control peptides (ViraFEST assay). Study-level points and caveats: Convalescent patients displayed spike mono-reactivity in 304 of 307 vaccine-specific clones. Reactive clone data from convalescent patients indicated a median of about 86% appearing only post-vaccination.

V was pared by 5 bases and J by 1 base, with 3 bases of the junction left unmatched. Germline V CDR1 and CDR2: LGHNT, FRNRAP. This CDR3 has 16 residues. The chain carries TRBV12-5 and TRBJ2-2, with 11 bases lining up with TRBD2. The sample consisted of CD4+ T cells from blood, cultured in vitro. This receptor was identified in a human donor who had recovered from COVID-19. Here the CDR3 DNA reads TGTGCTAGTGGTACAGGACTAGCGGGGAACACCGGGGAGCTGTTTTTT. Its translation: CASGTGLAGNTGELFF.